This is a list of T cell receptor beta chains from one sample in a study of T cells in Graves' hyperthyroidism and ophthalmopathy. TCRdb recomputed calls from the multiplex PCR reads with MiXCR, one row per CDR3 protein. The sample records approximately 500,000 distinct CDR3 sequences, about 43% being singletons. The sample comprised peripheral blood or thyroid tissue (not recorded which). These receptor sequences come from a woman between 18 and 30 years old with Graves' hyperthyroidism. The CDR3 runs from the conserved cysteine through the conserved F or W. Expanded clones are given a class, and other clones once, few, many or no size at all.

clone_size j_call v_call cdr3_aa
many TRBJ1-1 TRBV5-4 CASSLGGQGAGTEAFF
NA TRBJ2-7 TRBV7-9 CASSRGLLAGGEQYF
many TRBJ2-7 TRBV27 CASSLRLAGSHEQYF
NA TRBJ1-3 TRBV7-9 CAIKAADGTIYF
many TRBJ1-1 TRBV12-3/TRBV12-4 CASSFGDSEAFF
NA TRBJ2-7 TRBV19 CASSIDRDSVVTEQYF
NA TRBJ2-7 TRBV5-5 CASSSEGSSYNEQYF
NA TRBJ2-5 TRBV7-9 CASSSMRSGSKETQYF
NA TRBJ2-7 TRBV25-1 CASSDQRSVNEQYF
few TRBJ2-3 TRBV7-2 CASSPISTDTQYF
many TRBJ2-7 TRBV5-5 CASSFRLAGDYEQYF
NA TRBJ2-5 TRBV2 CASTPLGQGGETQYF
NA TRBJ2-7 TRBV7-6 CATSGLYEQYF
NA TRBJ1-1 TRBV10-3 CAIGAGQGGTEAFF
many TRBJ2-7 TRBV2 CATPGAGGLAGPEQYF
NA TRBJ1-6 TRBV7-3 CARSTGFGEKGSPLHF
NA TRBJ2-7 TRBV7-9 CASSYGWTGISYGQYF
NA TRBJ1-1 TRBV7-3 CASSPSERVAFF
few TRBJ1-4 TRBV18 CASSPNRESNEKLFF
many TRBJ2-5 TRBV20-1 CSAGGTAQETQYF
NA TRBJ2-1 TRBV2 CASATGTRNGNEQFF
NA TRBJ1-5 TRBV29-1 CSVKAGGQPQHF
NA TRBJ2-7 TRBV7-9 CASSSGDSGGYEQYF
NA TRBJ2-7 TRBV2 CASSEASGTGDRPVCEQYF
few TRBJ1-2 TRBV2 CASSSEESQGGYTF
NA TRBJ2-5 TRBV12-1 CASSFAGGQVEETQYF
NA TRBJ2-7 TRBV7-9 CASSSYSGQALSYEQYF
many TRBJ1-2 TRBV11-3 CASSQDSNYGYTF
few TRBJ2-6 TRBV15 CATSPVPGQGANVLTF
NA TRBJ2-1 TRBV2 CASSEDDGGQFF
many TRBJ1-1 TRBV6-2/TRBV6-3 CASSLIGTAREAFF
many TRBJ1-2 TRBV10-3 CAITGDDGGYTF
many TRBJ2-1 TRBV25-1 CASSWTDNEQFF
many TRBJ2-7 TRBV19 CASSTTLSTYEQYF
many TRBJ2-2 TRBV2 CARAGGAGANTGELFF
NA TRBJ1-3 TRBV9 CASSHLGHGDSRGNTIYF
NA TRBJ2-5 TRBV18 CASSPRSSGRLETQYF
many TRBJ1-2 TRBV10-3 CAISVGGANYGYTF
NA TRBJ2-5 TRBV12-3/TRBV12-4 CASSTRAPTKTQETQYF
NA TRBJ2-6 TRBV2 CASRADGANVLTF
many TRBJ1-2 TRBV20-1 CSARDQVIGDYGYTF
many TRBJ2-5 TRBV12-3/TRBV12-4 CASSLRTSVETQYF
NA TRBJ2-5 TRBV24-1 CATSGPSGTQYF